This record covers a single T cell receptor (beta chain). No antigen is known for it. The assay was immunoSEQ multiplex PCR, and TCRdb's table has in-frame clones only and misses some. The sample carries 56,000 or so clones, over 75% recorded once. The sample belongs to a study of T cell responses to AZD1222 COVID-19 vaccine. Background on the study: Second-dose intervals near 4 or 12 weeks were combined.

The study, taken as a whole, reports: Elevations in Spike-specific TCR breadth and depth followed administration of two AZD1222 doses. Vaccine-associated CD4 TCRs ranged over spike, dominating at 160-218 and 743-854.

This specimen was peripheral blood, taken on day 0 of AZD1222 vaccination. The sequence was obtained from an adult in good health.

Here the CDR3 reads CASSRGQGLEKLFF. The CDR3 DNA reads as TGTGCCAGCAGTAGAGGACAGGGTCTTGAAAAACTGTTTTTT. J is TRBJ1-4 and V is TRBV27, with 8 nucleotides matching TRBD1. V lost 5 bases to trimming and J lost 7 bases; unmatched junction nucleotides: 6. Germline loops: CDR1 MNHEY, CDR2 SMNVEV (reference sequence). The CDR3 covers 14 residues.